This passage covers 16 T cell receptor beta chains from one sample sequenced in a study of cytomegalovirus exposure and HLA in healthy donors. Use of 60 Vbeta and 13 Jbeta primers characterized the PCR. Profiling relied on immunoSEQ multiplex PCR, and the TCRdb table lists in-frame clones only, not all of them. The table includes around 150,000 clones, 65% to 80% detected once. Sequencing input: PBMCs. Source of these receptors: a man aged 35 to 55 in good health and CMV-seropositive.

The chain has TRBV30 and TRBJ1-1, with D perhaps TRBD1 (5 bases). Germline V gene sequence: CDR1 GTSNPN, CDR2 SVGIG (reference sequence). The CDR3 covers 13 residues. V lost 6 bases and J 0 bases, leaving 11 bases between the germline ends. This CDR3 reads CACRQSLNTEAFF. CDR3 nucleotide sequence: TGTGCCTGCAGACAGAGTCTGAACACTGAAGCTTTCTTT.

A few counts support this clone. The CDR3 loop reads CASSLNRGTEAFF. As DNA, the CDR3 is TGTGCCAGCAGCTTGAACAGGGGCACTGAAGCTTTCTTT. This chain uses TRBV7-2 with TRBJ1-1; 7 positions match TRBD1. Germline trimming cut 3 bases from V and 4 bases from J; bases unmatched to any gene: 2. The CDR3 is made up of 13 amino acids. CDR1 and CDR2 from the germline V gene are SGHTA and FQGNSA.

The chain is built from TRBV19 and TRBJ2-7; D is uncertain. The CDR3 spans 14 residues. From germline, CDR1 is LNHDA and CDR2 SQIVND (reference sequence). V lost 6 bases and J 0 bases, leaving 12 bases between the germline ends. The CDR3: CASSRLGSSYEQYF. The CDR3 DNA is TGTGCCAGTAGCCGCCTAGGAAGCTCCTACGAGCAGTACTTC.

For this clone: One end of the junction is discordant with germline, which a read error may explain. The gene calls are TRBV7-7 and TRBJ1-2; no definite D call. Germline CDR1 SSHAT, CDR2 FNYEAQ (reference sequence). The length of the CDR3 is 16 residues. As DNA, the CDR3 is TGTGCTAGCAGCTTAGGGCCGAATCAACCTGACTATGGCTACACCTTC. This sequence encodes CASSLGPNQPDYGYTF.

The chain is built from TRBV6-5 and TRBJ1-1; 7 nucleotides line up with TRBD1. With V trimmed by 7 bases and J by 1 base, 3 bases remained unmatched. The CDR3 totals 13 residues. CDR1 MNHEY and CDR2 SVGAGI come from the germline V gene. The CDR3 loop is CASTTGANTEAFF. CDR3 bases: TGTGCCAGCACTACAGGGGCGAACACTGAAGCTTTCTTT.

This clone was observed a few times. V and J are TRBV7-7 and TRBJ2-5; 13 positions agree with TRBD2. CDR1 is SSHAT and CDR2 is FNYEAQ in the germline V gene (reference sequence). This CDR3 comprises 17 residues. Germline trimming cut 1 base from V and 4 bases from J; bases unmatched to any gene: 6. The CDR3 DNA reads TGTGCCAGCAGCTTAGGGACTAGCGGGAGTAGTATAGAGACCCAGTACTTC. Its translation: CASSLGTSGSSIETQYF.

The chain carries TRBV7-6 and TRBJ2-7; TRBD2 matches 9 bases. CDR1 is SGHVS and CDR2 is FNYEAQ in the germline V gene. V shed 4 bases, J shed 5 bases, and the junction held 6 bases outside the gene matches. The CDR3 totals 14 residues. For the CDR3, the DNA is TGTGCCAGCAGCTCAGCGGGAGGTGTCGACGAGCAGTACTTC. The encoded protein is CASSSAGGVDEQYF.

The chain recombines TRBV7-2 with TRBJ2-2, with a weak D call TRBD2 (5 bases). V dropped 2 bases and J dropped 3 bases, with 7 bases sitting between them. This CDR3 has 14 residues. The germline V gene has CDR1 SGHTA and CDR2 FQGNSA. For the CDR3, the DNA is TGTGCCAGCAGCTTACCTAGCTACACCGGGGAGCTGTTTTTT. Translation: CASSLPSYTGELFF.

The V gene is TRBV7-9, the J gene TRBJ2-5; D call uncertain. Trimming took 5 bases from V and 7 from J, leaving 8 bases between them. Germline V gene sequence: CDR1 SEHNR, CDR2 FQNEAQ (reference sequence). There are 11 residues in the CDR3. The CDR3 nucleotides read TGTGCCAGCAGCCCTGTCCCGACCCAGTACTTC. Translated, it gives CASSPVPTQYF.

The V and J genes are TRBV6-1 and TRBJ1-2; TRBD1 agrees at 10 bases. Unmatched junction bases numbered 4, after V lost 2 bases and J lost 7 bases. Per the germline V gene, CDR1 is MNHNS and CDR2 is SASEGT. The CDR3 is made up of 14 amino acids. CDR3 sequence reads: CASSERGQGSGYTF. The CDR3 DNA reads TGTGCCAGCAGTGAAAGGGGACAGGGGAGTGGCTACACCTTC.

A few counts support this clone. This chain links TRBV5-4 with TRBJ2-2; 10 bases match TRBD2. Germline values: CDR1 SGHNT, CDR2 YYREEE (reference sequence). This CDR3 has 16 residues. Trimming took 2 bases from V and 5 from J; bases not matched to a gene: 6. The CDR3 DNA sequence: TGTGCCAGCAGCTTCGCAGCGGGAGGGAGGACCGGGGAGCTGTTTTTT. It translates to CASSFAAGGRTGELFF. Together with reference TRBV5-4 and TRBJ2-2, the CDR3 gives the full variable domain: ETGVTQSPTHLIKTRGQQVTLRCSSQSGHNTVSWYQQALGQGPQFIFQYYREEENGRGNFPPRFSGLQFPNYSSELNVNALELDDSALYLCASSFAAGGRTGELFFGEGSRLTVL.

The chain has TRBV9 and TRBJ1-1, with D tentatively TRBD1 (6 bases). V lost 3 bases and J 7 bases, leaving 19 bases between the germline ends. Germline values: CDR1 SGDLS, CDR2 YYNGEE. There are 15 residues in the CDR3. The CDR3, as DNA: TGTGCCAGCAGCGCCTCCCAAGAGGGGGAGCTTGAAGCTTTCTTT. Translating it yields CASSASQEGELEAFF.

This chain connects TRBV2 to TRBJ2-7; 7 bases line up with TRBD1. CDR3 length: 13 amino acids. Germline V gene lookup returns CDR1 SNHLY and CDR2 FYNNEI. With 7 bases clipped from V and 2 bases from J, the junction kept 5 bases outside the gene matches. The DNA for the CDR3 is TGTGCCAGCATGGGGACAGCCACCTACGAGCAGTACTTC. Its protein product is CASMGTATYEQYF.

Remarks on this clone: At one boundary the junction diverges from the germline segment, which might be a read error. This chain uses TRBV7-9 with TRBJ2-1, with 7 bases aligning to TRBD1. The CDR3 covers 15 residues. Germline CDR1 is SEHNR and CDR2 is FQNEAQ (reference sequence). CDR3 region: CSSSLPETGYNEQFF. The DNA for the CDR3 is TGTTCCAGCAGCTTACCTGAGACAGGGTACAATGAGCAGTTCTTC.

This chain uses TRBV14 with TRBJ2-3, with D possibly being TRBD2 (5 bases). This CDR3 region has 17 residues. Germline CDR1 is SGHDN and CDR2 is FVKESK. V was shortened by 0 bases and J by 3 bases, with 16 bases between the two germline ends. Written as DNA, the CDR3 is TGTGCCAGCAGCCAAGATGACGGGATATCATGGACAGATACGCAGTATTTT. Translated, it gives CASSQDDGISWTDTQYF.

The CDR3 coding sequence is TGTGCCAGCAGCTTCTCCCGGGGGGAAACTAGCGGGAGGTTCTCCGGCGGTGAGCAGTTCTTC. Translated, it gives CASSFSRGETSGRFSGGEQFF. V usage is TRBV9 and J usage is TRBJ2-1; 12 bases agree with TRBD2. The V segment lost 4 bases and the J segment 9 bases; nucleotides outside the gene matches: 26. Germline CDR1 SGDLS, CDR2 YYNGEE. CDR3 size: 21 residues.